Listed below are T cell receptor beta chains from one sample, sequenced in a study of blood T cell repertoires in COVID-19. The repertoire was sequenced with immunoSEQ multiplex PCR; TCRdb's copy has only in-frame clones and lacks some. The sample yields a few hundred thousand clones, approximately 90% seen once. Sample: PBMCs or T cells enriched from blood (not recorded which). The receptors were sampled from a man aged 40-49 years who had recovered from COVID-19. The CDR3 runs from the conserved cysteine through the conserved F or W. The D gene is left open where the match is weak. Clone size appears in some rows only: once, few, many, or a class for an expanded clone.

v_gene	abundance	j_gene	d_gene	CDR3aa	CDR3nt
TRBV5-1	.	TRBJ2-3	TRBD1	CASSIPTGLSTDTQYF	TGCGCCAGCAGCATTCCGACAGGGCTCAGCACAGATACGCAGTATTTT
TRBV5-6	.	TRBJ2-7	.	CASRGAWGEQYF	TGTGCCAGCAGGGGGGCCTGGGGCGAGCAGTACTTC
TRBV9	.	TRBJ2-3	.	CASSVVRDIELGTQYF	TGTGCCAGCAGCGTAGTACGGGACATTGAACTGGGTACGCAGTATTTT
TRBV7-6	.	TRBJ2-5	TRBD2	CASSPVPSLAGGTQTQYF	TGTGCCAGCAGCCCCGTCCCTTCACTAGCGGGAGGGACCCAGACCCAGTACTTC
TRBV6-5	.	TRBJ2-2	.	CASSLGPGRELFF	TGTGCCAGCAGCTTGGGGCCAGGGAGGGAGCTGTTTTTT
TRBV7-8	.	TRBJ1-1	.	CASSLLSVGTEAFF	TGTGCCAGCAGCTTATTGAGCGTCGGCACTGAAGCTTTCTTT
TRBV3-1/TRBV3-2	.	TRBJ1-5	.	CASSPRGQLNQPQHF	TGTGCCAGCAGCCCACGTGGACAGCTCAATCAGCCCCAGCATTTT
TRBV27	once	TRBJ2-1	TRBD2	CASRQNPGTGTSGRVDEQFF	TGTGCCAGCAGACAAAACCCGGGGACAGGGACTAGCGGGAGGGTGGATGAGCAGTTCTTC
TRBV6-4	once	TRBJ2-1	TRBD2	CASSIAGGIYEQFF	TGTGCCAGCAGCATAGCGGGAGGTATCTATGAGCAGTTCTTC
TRBV9	.	TRBJ2-3	.	CASSVDLSALDTQYF	TGTGCCAGCAGCGTAGATCTATCCGCGTTGGATACGCAGTATTTT
TRBV18	.	TRBJ1-4	TRBD1	CASSQNVGTGEEKLFF	TGTGCCAGCTCACAAAACGTTGGGACAGGCGAAGAAAAACTGTTTTTT
TRBV5-1	.	TRBJ2-5	.	CASSFSTGETQYF	TGCGCCAGCAGCTTTTCTACCGGTGAGACCCAGTACTTC
TRBV6-6	once	TRBJ2-1	TRBD1	CASSYRDRGDNEQFF	TGTGCCAGCAGTTACCGGGACAGGGGAGACAATGAGCAGTTCTTC
TRBV28	.	TRBJ1-2	TRBD1	CASSSHWTGGDLDGYTF	TGTGCCAGCAGCTCTCACTGGACAGGGGGCGATTTGGATGGCTACACCTTC
TRBV6-2/TRBV6-3	.	TRBJ2-2	TRBD2	CASSLAGGPPGELFF	TGTGCCAGCAGTTTGGCGGGGGGGCCACCCGGGGAGCTGTTTTTT
TRBV13	.	TRBJ2-6	.	CASSLDFGVAPSSGANVLTF	TGTGCCAGCAGCTTAGATTTTGGGGTAGCGCCTTCGTCTGGGGCCAACGTCCTGACTTTC
TRBV5-1	.	TRBJ1-6	.	CASSLVSSYNSPLHF	TGCGCCAGCAGCTTGGTCAGCTCCTATAATTCACCCCTCCACTTT
TRBV19	.	TRBJ2-7	.	CASSIAYGQGFYEQYF	TGTGCCAGTAGTATCGCCTACGGGCAGGGATTCTACGAGCAGTACTTC
TRBV7-9	.	TRBJ1-5	TRBD1	CASSIGTGNQPQHF	TGTGCCAGCAGCATAGGGACAGGCAATCAGCCCCAGCATTTT
TRBV9	.	TRBJ2-1	TRBD2	CASSVASGGNEQFF	TGTGCCAGCAGCGTAGCTAGCGGGGGCAATGAGCAGTTCTTC
TRBV3-1/TRBV3-2	.	TRBJ1-6	.	CASHGGNSPLHF	TGTGCCAGCCATGGGGGGAATTCACCCCTCCACTTT
TRBV7-2	.	TRBJ2-7	TRBD1	CASSLETGGYMYEQYF	TGTGCCAGCAGCTTAGAGACAGGGGGCTATATGTACGAGCAGTACTTC
TRBV27	.	TRBJ1-6	.	CASSLGRGYNSPLHF	TGTGCCAGCAGTTTAGGTAGGGGCTATAATTCACCCCTCCACTTT
TRBV11-2	.	TRBJ1-6	.	CASSPRPTGENSPLHF	TGTGCCAGCAGCCCGCGCCCCACAGGAGAAAATTCACCCCTCCACTTT
TRBV9	.	TRBJ1-3	.	CASSVRGRGHSGNTIYF	TGTGCCAGCAGCGTAAGGGGTAGGGGTCACTCTGGAAACACCATATATTTT
TRBV6-6	few	TRBJ1-3	TRBD1	CASSRRDSDGNTIYF	TGTGCCAGCAGTCGCCGGGACAGCGATGGAAACACCATATATTTT
TRBV21-1	.	TRBJ2-1	.	CASSKDSGTSGSVWNNEQFF	TGTGCCAGCAGCAAAGACTCCGGGACTAGCGGGAGTGTCTGGAACAATGAGCAGTTCTTC
TRBV5-3	.	TRBJ2-7	TRBD2	CARSLSGSGIVSYEQYF	TGTGCCAGAAGCTTGTCGGGTAGCGGGATAGTCTCCTACGAGCAGTACTTC
TRBV7-6	.	TRBJ2-3	.	CASSLAAITSTDTQYF	TGTGCCAGCAGCTTAGCCGCCATAACTAGCACAGATACGCAGTATTTT
TRBV7-6	.	TRBJ1-1	.	CASSLVGGPPSRTEAFF	TGTGCCAGCAGCTTAGTGGGGGGGCCCCCCAGTAGGACTGAAGCTTTCTTT
TRBV5-6	once	TRBJ1-2	TRBD1	CASSPQGAHGYTF	TGTGCCAGCAGTCCGCAGGGGGCGCATGGCTACACCTTC
TRBV6-1	.	TRBJ2-7	TRBD2	CASSDGTSGFYEQYF	TGTGCCAGCAGTGACGGGACTAGCGGATTCTACGAGCAGTACTTC
TRBV13	.	TRBJ1-4	TRBD1	CASSYGQGREKLFF	TGTGCCAGCAGCTACGGACAGGGTCGTGAAAAACTGTTTTTT
TRBV30	.	TRBJ2-3	.	CAWTPVGDTQYF	TGTGCCTGGACTCCGGTTGGAGATACGCAGTATTTT
TRBV7-3	.	TRBJ2-3	TRBD2	CASSPTSGSTDTQYF	TGTGCCAGCAGCCCGACTAGCGGTAGCACAGATACGCAGTATTTT
TRBV24-1	.	TRBJ1-1	.	CATRQKMNTEAFF	TGTGCCACCAGACAGAAGATGAACACTGAAGCTTTCTTT
TRBV15	.	TRBJ1-3	.	CATSQDGTGNTIYF	TGTGCCACCAGTCAGGATGGAACTGGAAACACCATATATTTT
TRBV29-1	.	TRBJ1-2	TRBD1	CSSWQGANPYGYTF	TGCAGCTCGTGGCAGGGGGCGAATCCGTATGGCTACACCTTC
TRBV20-1	.	TRBJ1-1	.	CSARNTPEAFF	TGCAGTGCTAGGAACACCCCTGAAGCTTTCTTT
TRBV9	.	TRBJ2-2	.	CASSYNGLLDTGELFF	TGTGCCAGCAGCTACAATGGGCTTCTGGACACCGGGGAGCTGTTTTTT
TRBV15	.	TRBJ2-3	TRBD2	CATSPNSGGLTDTQYF	TGTGCCACCAGCCCCAATAGCGGGGGTCTCACAGATACGCAGTATTTT
TRBV15	once	TRBJ2-7	.	CATSRLTESYEQYF	TGTGCCACCAGCAGACTTACGGAGAGCTACGAGCAGTACTTC
TRBV2	.	TRBJ2-1	TRBD2	CASRATSGPDNEQFF	TGTGCCAGCAGGGCCACTAGCGGGCCCGACAATGAGCAGTTCTTC
TRBV9	.	TRBJ2-7	TRBD2	CASSVGLAGAYEQYF	TGTGCCAGCAGCGTAGGACTAGCGGGGGCCTACGAGCAGTACTTC
TRBV19	.	TRBJ2-5	TRBD2	CASSIGLAGGQETQYF	TGTGCCAGTAGTATAGGACTAGCGGGAGGGCAAGAGACCCAGTACTTC
TRBV7-7	.	TRBJ2-5	.	CASSPSNGRSGETQYF	TGTGCCAGCAGCCCGTCGAACGGACGATCGGGGGAGACCCAGTACTTC
TRBV7-6	.	TRBJ2-3	TRBD2	CASSSQGGVTDTQYF	TGTGCCAGCAGCTCGCAGGGAGGGGTCACAGATACGCAGTATTTT
TRBV6-1	.	TRBJ1-5	.	CASSEERQVPSNQPQHF	TGTGCCAGCAGTGAAGAAAGACAGGTTCCTAGCAATCAGCCCCAGCATTTT
TRBV29-1	.	TRBJ1-1	.	CSAAGERMNTEAFF	TGCAGCGCCGCCGGGGAGAGGATGAACACTGAAGCTTTCTTT
TRBV10-1	.	TRBJ1-1	.	CASSEYRMNTEAFF	TGCGCCAGCAGTGAATACAGGATGAACACTGAAGCTTTCTTT
TRBV28	medium-sized	TRBJ1-3	TRBD1	CASSRDKTGVSGNTIYF	TGTGCCAGCAGCCGAGACAAAACAGGGGTCTCTGGAAACACCATATATTTT
TRBV11-3	.	TRBJ2-4	TRBD1	CASSLRGSGTNIAKNIQYF	TGTGCCAGCAGTCTCAGGGGGTCTGGGACAAATATAGCCAAAAACATTCAGTACTTC